The rows below give T cell receptor beta chains drawn from one sample of a study of response to subunit inactivated influenza vaccine. TCRdb re-called the RT-PCR reads through MiXCR, storing one row per CDR3 protein. Seen here are about 520,000 distinct CDR3 sequences, approximately 9.9% observed once, and the top ten hold roughly 12%. The sequenced sample was PBMCs from blood, obtained 45 days after vaccination. The receptors here all came from a man aged 45-65 years who received an inactivated influenza vaccine. CDR3s include the opening cysteine and the closing phenylalanine or tryptophan. A D gene is named only where the DNA matches it firmly. The listing skips clone size in some rows; elsewhere it reads once, few, many or a size class.

>TRBV12-3/TRBV12-4|16|few|TRBJ2-1|NA
CASSDPFSRGHNEQFF
TGTGCCAGCAGCGACCCCTTCTCGCGGGGTCACAATGAGCAGTTCTTC
>TRBV12-3/TRBV12-4|15|few|TRBJ2-1|TRBD2
CASSFAGRVVDEQFF
TGTGCCAGCAGTTTCGCCGGGAGGGTAGTGGATGAGCAGTTCTTC
>TRBV3-1|17|NA|TRBJ2-3|TRBD2
CASSQVSGEWSTDTQYF
TGTGCCAGCAGCCAAGTTAGCGGGGAATGGAGCACAGATACGCAGTATTTT
>TRBV20-1|13|NA|TRBJ2-1|TRBD2
CSAAGLVYNEQFF
TGCAGTGCCGCGGGACTAGTGTACAATGAGCAGTTCTTC
>TRBV10-3|13|NA|TRBJ2-1|NA
CAISGVVDNEQFF
TGTGCCATCAGTGGGGTGGTGGACAATGAGCAGTTCTTC
>TRBV7-9|15|few|TRBJ2-2|TRBD1
CASSLYRGRTGELFF
TGTGCCAGCAGCTTATACAGGGGGCGGACCGGGGAGCTGTTTTTT
>TRBV20-1|14|NA|TRBJ2-1|TRBD2
CSEKLAGVGNEQFF
TGCAGTGAAAAACTAGCGGGAGTTGGCAATGAGCAGTTCTTC
>TRBV20-1|12|many|TRBJ2-1|NA
CSARRDQNEQFF
TGCAGTGCTAGACGGGACCAAAATGAGCAGTTCTTC
>TRBV15|15|NA|TRBJ2-5|NA
CATSRRDRGRESQYF
TGTGCCACCAGCAGGAGGGACAGAGGGCGGGAGTCCCAGTACTTC
>TRBV30|14|NA|TRBJ1-1|NA
CAWSVRSFGTEAFF
TGTGCCTGGAGTGTACGAAGTTTCGGCACTGAAGCTTTCTTT
>TRBV5-5|15|NA|TRBJ2-1|NA
CASSPREPAYNEQFF
TGTGCCAGCAGCCCTCGGGAGCCTGCCTACAATGAGCAGTTCTTC
>TRBV10-3|13|few|TRBJ2-1|NA
CAISRGVYNEQFF
TGTGCCATCAGCCGCGGAGTATACAATGAGCAGTTCTTC
>TRBV12-3/TRBV12-4|16|few|TRBJ2-6|NA
CASSSRGRSGANVLTF
TGTGCCAGCAGTTCCCGGGGCCGCTCTGGGGCCAACGTCCTGACTTTC
>TRBV27|15|NA|TRBJ2-1|NA
CASSYTFSSYNEQFF
TGTGCCAGCAGTTACACGTTTAGCTCCTACAATGAGCAGTTCTTC
>TRBV10-3|13|many|TRBJ2-1|NA
CAISDGLPNEQFF
TGTGCCATCAGTGACGGGTTACCCAATGAGCAGTTCTTC
>TRBV11-2|15|few|TRBJ2-3|TRBD2
CASSFTGGRADTQYF
TGTGCCAGCAGCTTCACGGGGGGAAGGGCAGATACGCAGTATTTT
>TRBV4-1|14|NA|TRBJ1-1|NA
CASSQVAGNTEAFF
TGCGCCAGCAGCCAAGTAGCAGGGAACACTGAAGCTTTCTTT
>TRBV19|17|NA|TRBJ2-6|NA
CASSIAGISSGANVLTF
TGTGCCAGTAGTATAGCAGGGATCTCCTCTGGGGCCAACGTCCTGACTTTC
>TRBV7-2|15|many|TRBJ2-3|NA
CASSYASRPGDTQYF
TGTGCCAGCAGCTACGCTAGCAGACCCGGGGATACGCAGTATTTT
>TRBV11-3|15|NA|TRBJ2-5|TRBD2
CASKDAGGGKETQYF
TGTGCCAGCAAAGACGCGGGAGGGGGGAAAGAGACCCAGTACTTC
>TRBV6-1|15|NA|TRBJ2-3|NA
CASRRSSQSTDTQYF
TGTGCCAGCAGGCGGTCTAGCCAAAGCACAGATACGCAGTATTTT
>TRBV9|15|NA|TRBJ1-5|NA
CASSVGNGVNQPQHF
TGTGCCAGCAGCGTAGGGAACGGAGTTAATCAGCCCCAGCATTTT
>TRBV5-5|16|few|TRBJ2-1|NA
CASSLDGQRALNEQFF
TGTGCCAGCAGCTTGGACGGCCAAAGGGCCCTCAATGAGCAGTTCTTC
>TRBV5-5|14|many|TRBJ2-7|NA
CASSLAGYSYEQYF
TGTGCCAGCAGCTTGGCCGGGTACTCCTACGAGCAGTACTTC
>TRBV4-1|15|NA|TRBJ2-1|TRBD1
CASSQVGGLYNEQFF
TGCGCCAGCAGCCAAGTAGGGGGCCTATACAATGAGCAGTTCTTC
>TRBV7-7|15|NA|TRBJ2-5|TRBD2
CASSLGASGRETQYF
TGTGCCAGCAGCTTAGGCGCTAGCGGGAGGGAGACCCAGTACTTC
>TRBV4-2|15|few|TRBJ2-1|TRBD2
CASSQEIAGAYSRFF
TGTGCCAGCAGCCAAGAAATAGCGGGAGCGTACAGTAGATTCTTC
>TRBV5-1|18|NA|TRBJ2-2|NA
CASSLAPPGRGMDGELFF
TGCGCCAGCAGCTTGGCCCCCCCGGGGCGGGGCATGGACGGGGAGCTGTTTTTT
>TRBV6-5|19|few|TRBJ1-6|TRBD1
CASSYASRGQGEYNSPLHF
TGTGCCAGCAGTTACGCGAGTCGAGGACAGGGGGAGTATAATTCACCCCTCCACTTT
>TRBV7-2|14|many|TRBJ1-5|TRBD1
CASSPGQPGQPQHF
TGTGCCAGCAGCCCGGGACAGCCAGGGCAGCCCCAGCATTTT
>TRBV6-4|14|many|TRBJ1-5|NA
CASSAEYSNQPQHF
TGTGCCAGCAGTGCGGAATATAGCAATCAGCCCCAGCATTTT
>TRBV11-2|16|NA|TRBJ2-7|TRBD2
CASSSQPSGISYEQYF
TGTGCCAGCAGCTCGCAACCTAGCGGGATCTCCTACGAGCAGTACTTC